These 2 T cell receptor beta chains share one sample of origin, sequenced in a study of T cells in Graves' hyperthyroidism and ophthalmopathy. Regions amplified from RNA transcripts were the TCR beta CDR3 regions. A set of HTBI primers served as the primers for a first-round RT-PCR of the TCR CDR3. TCRdb itself ran the multiplex PCR reads through MiXCR, one entry per CDR3 protein. The repertoire consists of under 300,000 distinct CDR3 sequences, with about 15% occurring once and the leading ten covering over 25%. Sequencing input: blood. The receptor set was obtained from a woman aged 50 to 65 with Graves' hyperthyroidism that later progressed to Graves' ophthalmopathy.

This clonotype was counted many times. The chain links TRBV4-1 to TRBJ2-3; 14 bases line up with TRBD2. This CDR3 contains 18 residues. Germline assignment: CDR1 MGHRA and CDR2 YSYEKL. J lost 4 bases, V lost 2 bases, and 8 bases had no gene match. CDR3 in DNA: TGCGCCAGCAGCCAACCGCGACTAGCGGGAGGGAAGGCAGATACGCAGTATTTT. Residues: CASSQPRLAGGKADTQYF.

The chain combines TRBV20-1 with TRBJ2-3, with D maybe TRBD2 (6 bases). The CDR3 extends over 14 amino acids. Germline V lookup: CDR1 DFQATT, CDR2 SNEGSKA (reference sequence). The V end lost 2 bases, the J end lost 4 bases, and 13 bases lay between the germline ends. This chain's CDR3 is CSARTGSSADTQYF. In DNA, the CDR3 is TGCAGTGCTAGAACCGGGAGTAGTGCAGATACGCAGTATTTT.